This is a list of T cell receptor beta chains from one sample in a study of CD8 T cells in ankylosing spondylitis. TCRdb re-analysed the 5' RACE reads in MiXCR, keeping a single row per CDR3 protein. The data contain some 130,000 distinct CDR3 sequences, roughly a tenth of them singletons. The sample comprised blood, either unsorted or a sorted T cell fraction (not recorded which). Every receptor here comes from a male donor with ankylosing spondylitis or in good health (not recorded which). The CDR3 runs from the conserved cysteine through the conserved F or W. D genes are given only for firm matches.

v_call d_call cdr3_aa
TRBV12-3/TRBV12-4 . CASSKTGNTEAFF
TRBV5-1 . CASSFDSGFGTEAFF
TRBV5-1 TRBD2 CASSLVVREDADTQYF
TRBV27 . CASSLRAGPYEQYF
TRBV7-9 . CASSLAVAGEQFF
TRBV12-3/TRBV12-4 TRBD2 CASSSPTPRSGSYEQFF
TRBV9 TRBD2 CASSEQLAGKTDTQYF
TRBV11-3 . CASSLDFPGELFF
TRBV7-9 . CASSWPVGGSTDTQYF
TRBV4-1 . CASSQENYSTDTQYF
TRBV27 . CASSLFSSGELFF
TRBV7-2 . CASSFNGYPQPQHF
TRBV7-8 . CASSLGALNNEQFF
TRBV4-2 TRBD2 CASSQGAGATYEQYF
TRBV5-5 . CASSLGTTFYNQQFF
TRBV9 . CASSPREPRDTQYF
TRBV12-3/TRBV12-4 TRBD1 CASSRTGYSNQPQHF
TRBV19 . CASSLVAGSTDTQYF
TRBV12-3/TRBV12-4 . CASSEYPISSGANVLTF
TRBV7-7 . CASSFTSSGELFF
TRBV11-3 TRBD1 CASISIYRDRDYEQYF
TRBV7-2 TRBD2 CASSTMGTSVYNEQFF
TRBV24-1 TRBD2 CATSVTSGRNEQFF
TRBV4-3 TRBD2 CASSQAGTSANNEQFF
TRBV5-5 . CASSPRGERETQYF
TRBV5-1 . CASSFQQETQYF
TRBV5-5 TRBD1 CASSLQGAAGANVLTF
TRBV5-6 TRBD2 CASSLEQAKTSISYNEQFF
TRBV20-1 . CSARDYEQYF
TRBV6-1 TRBD1 CASNGGDSHEAFF
TRBV11-2 TRBD1 CASSLVGTANEKLFF
TRBV29-1 TRBD2 CSVEGGQGLAGAEQFF
TRBV27 . CASSWEGTATNEKLFF
TRBV20-1 TRBD2 CSALRLAGASTDTQYF
TRBV10-3 TRBD2 CAISGSSGRTRVSNEQFF